The rows below give T cell receptor beta chains drawn from one sample of a study of cytomegalovirus exposure and HLA in healthy donors. Data came from immunoSEQ multiplex PCR; TCRdb stores just in-frame clones and leaves some out. The sample lists about 100,000 clones; roughly 80% were seen once. The sample was PBMCs. These receptors all come from a man aged 35 to 55 in good health and CMV-seropositive. Both conserved end residues are part of each CDR3. Fields, in order: clone size, V gene, CDR3 length, J gene, CDR3 protein. Where a row states a size, it is once, few, many or the class of an expanded clone; other rows omit it.

size: .
V: TRBV7-8
length: 16
J: TRBJ2-2
CDR3: CASSSGLAGNTGELFF

size: .
V: TRBV6-1
length: 13
J: TRBJ2-5
CDR3: CASSENQQGAQYF

size: .
V: TRBV7-2
length: 13
J: TRBJ2-7
CDR3: CASSLATETRLYF

size: .
V: TRBV11-2
length: 17
J: TRBJ2-7
CDR3: CASSSPRTSGFSYEQYF

size: .
V: TRBV29-1
length: 17
J: TRBJ2-3
CDR3: CSVEDLPLAGYTDTQYF

size: once
V: TRBV7-3
length: 14
J: TRBJ2-1
CDR3: CASSADRLGNEQFF

size: .
V: TRBV10-1
length: 14
J: TRBJ2-7
CDR3: CASRTSGSLYEQYF

size: once
V: TRBV7-3
length: 15
J: TRBJ2-3
CDR3: CASSEIGTSSDTQYF

size: .
V: TRBV7-9
length: 15
J: TRBJ2-5
CDR3: CASSFLGGDGETQYF

size: .
V: TRBV5-6
length: 14
J: TRBJ1-5
CDR3: CASSLRELTGAQHF

size: once
V: TRBV5-1
length: 12
J: TRBJ2-5
CDR3: CASSFSQETQYF

size: .
V: TRBV5-1
length: 14
J: TRBJ1-5
CDR3: CASRIGPANQPQHF

size: .
V: TRBV9
length: 16
J: TRBJ2-3
CDR3: CASSVGGAGPGDTQYF

size: .
V: TRBV6-6
length: 16
J: TRBJ1-2
CDR3: CASSYSNYKSNYGYTF

size: .
V: TRBV5-1
length: 15
J: TRBJ1-3
CDR3: CASSLAGSSGNTIYF

size: .
V: TRBV13
length: 12
J: TRBJ2-1
CDR3: CASSSRYNEQFF

size: few
V: TRBV4-3
length: 15
J: TRBJ2-1
CDR3: CASSQEAGLEGEQFF

size: .
V: TRBV6-1
length: 13
J: TRBJ2-7
CDR3: CASRAGGIYEQYF